A single sample is the source of the 23 T cell receptor beta chains below, sequenced in a study of cytomegalovirus exposure and HLA in healthy donors. PCR employed 60 Vbeta and 13 Jbeta primers. Some clones are missing from TCRdb's copy, which holds only in-frame ones; the method was immunoSEQ multiplex PCR. Of around 200,000 clones listed, roughly 78% were seen once; the top ten hold 4% to 4.5%. The specimen sequenced was PBMCs. The receptor source for this set is a woman in her 30s in good health and CMV-seropositive.

The chain joins TRBV7-9 to TRBJ2-1, with 7 bases matching TRBD2. Germline trimming cut 5 bases from V and 8 bases from J; bases unmatched to any gene: 9. The CDR3 is 14 residues long. Germline CDR1 reads SEHNR; CDR2 reads FQNEAQ (reference sequence). CDR3 sequence: CASSPKGGRDEQFF. CDR3 nucleotide sequence: TGTGCCAGCAGCCCCAAGGGCGGGAGAGATGAGCAGTTCTTC.

This clone was counted a few times. The CDR3 DNA reads as TGCGCCAGCAGCCAAGAATACGCTAGCGGGGGGCTACAAGAGACCCAGTACTTC. Protein product: CASSQEYASGGLQETQYF. The V and J genes are TRBV4-3 and TRBJ2-5; 11 positions agree with TRBD2. J lost 2 bases, V lost 0 bases, and 8 bases had no gene match. CDR1 and CDR2 (germline): LGHNA, YSLEER. The CDR3 has 18 amino acids.

This chain's CDR3 is CASRDQGNTEAFF. As DNA, the CDR3 is TGCGCCAGCAGGGATCAGGGGAACACTGAAGCTTTCTTT. The chain carries TRBV4-3 and TRBJ1-1; TRBD1 might be the D (5 bases). With 6 bases removed from V and 1 base from J, the gap between germline ends came to 9 bases. The V gene's germline CDR1 is LGHNA and CDR2 YSLEER. This CDR3 is built from 13 residues.

In this sample, this clone turned up once. V gene TRBV6-6 combines with J gene TRBJ1-5; TRBD1 matches 10 bases. The CDR3 totals 15 residues. V dropped 3 bases and J dropped 5; count of bases not matched to a gene: 4. Germline V gives CDR1 MNHNY, CDR2 SVGAGI (reference sequence). The CDR3 bases are TGTGCCAGCAGTTATTGGGACAGGGGCGATCAGCCCCAGCATTTT. This encodes CASSYWDRGDQPQHF.

The genes are TRBV27 and TRBJ2-1, with D unclear. Germline values: CDR1 MNHEY, CDR2 SMNVEV (reference sequence). V gave up 4 bases and J gave up 4 bases, with 8 bases separating them. The CDR3 has 13 amino acids. The CDR3 coding sequence is TGTGCCAGCAGTTCCGGAGTATACAATGAGCAGTTCTTC. It yields the protein CASSSGVYNEQFF.

The V call is TRBV6-5, the J call TRBJ1-1; D gene ambiguous. Germline V gene lookup returns CDR1 MNHEY and CDR2 SVGAGI. The V and J ends lost 8 bases and 7 bases respectively, with 17 bases between them. The CDR3 is made up of 13 amino acids. CDR3 DNA sequence: TGTGCCAGCGGTCAGACAATCCCGGTTGAAGCTTTCTTT. Translating gives CASGQTIPVEAFF.

The genes are TRBV29-1 and TRBJ1-1, with TRBD1 matching over 7 bases. The CDR3 sequence is 13 residues long. Trimming took 2 bases from V and 5 from J; bases not matched to a gene: 5. Germline CDR1 and CDR2: SQVTM and ANQGSEA. The CDR3 loop reads CSVEKGGRTEAFF. CDR3 coding DNA: TGCAGCGTTGAAAAAGGGGGCCGGACTGAAGCTTTCTTT. The full variable domain, rest sourced from reference TRBV29-1 and TRBJ1-1, is SAVISQKPSRDICQRGTSLTIQCQVDSQVTMMFWYRQQPGQSLTLIATANQGSEATYESGFVIDKFPISRPNLTFSTLTVSNMSPEDSSIYLCSVEKGGRTEAFFGQGTRLTVV.

The V and J genes are TRBV7-2 and TRBJ1-1; D not certain. Germline-derived CDR1 and CDR2 are SGHTA and FQGNSA. The CDR3 loop spans 15 amino acids. V was cut by 2 bases and J by 5 bases, with 15 bases left in between. CDR3 loop: CASSLLLSIGTEAFF. CDR3 coding DNA: TGTGCCAGCAGCTTACTTCTCTCCATCGGGACTGAAGCTTTCTTT.

The CDR3 DNA sequence: TGTGCCAGCAGTCAGCAGGGCGTGGAGAACACTGAAGCTTTCTTT. Encoded protein: CASSQQGVENTEAFF. The chain uses TRBV2 and TRBJ1-1, with D perhaps TRBD1 (5 bases). Trimming stripped 5 bases from V and 1 base from J, with 14 bases between. The CDR3 contains 15 residues. Germline V gene data show CDR1 as SNHLY and CDR2 as FYNNEI.

This chain uses TRBV15 with TRBJ2-4, with D unclear. Germline lookup yields CDR1 LNHNV and CDR2 YYDKDF (reference sequence). CDR3 length equals 15 residues. Trimming left V 1 base short and J 3 bases short, with 10 bases between. CDR3 loop: CATSRGEIHKNIQYF. In DNA, the CDR3 is TGTGCCACCAGCAGAGGAGAGATCCACAAAAACATTCAGTACTTC.

The chain carries TRBV6-5 and TRBJ1-1; tentative D call: TRBD1 (5 bases). The CDR3 is 12 residues long. Germline assignment: CDR1 MNHEY and CDR2 SVGAGI. The V and J ends lost 5 bases and 10 bases respectively, with 14 bases between them. The CDR3 sequence is CASSARGGGAFF. The CDR3 DNA is TGTGCCAGCAGTGCCCGGGGGGGTGGAGCTTTCTTT.

DNA for the CDR3: TGTGCCAGCAGCTTGGGGGGGGCGTGGGAGGGTGCCTACGAGCAGTACTTC. This encodes CASSLGGAWEGAYEQYF. This chain joins TRBV7-9 and TRBJ2-7; D is possibly TRBD2 (7 bases). V lost 3 bases to trimming and J lost 2 bases, with 20 bases between them. The CDR3 is 17 amino acids. The V gene's germline CDR1 is SEHNR and CDR2 FQNEAQ (reference sequence).

This clone was detected only a few times. The chain couples TRBV27 to TRBJ2-2; D is possibly TRBD2 (6 bases). The germline V and J ends were trimmed by 1 base and 6 bases, with 6 bases remaining between them. CDR1 and CDR2 (germline): MNHEY, SMNVEV (reference sequence). This CDR3 has 13 amino acids. The CDR3 region has the DNA TGTGCCAGCAGTTTATGGGGGGCCGGGGAGCTGTTTTTT. It specifies CASSLWGAGELFF.

The J gene is TRBJ1-2, the V gene TRBV4-3; 8 bases map to TRBD1. V gave up 3 bases and J gave up 5 bases; unmatched junction bases: 5. From germline, CDR1 is LGHNA and CDR2 YSLEER. The CDR3 loop spans 14 amino acids. Written as DNA, the CDR3 is TGCGCCAGCAGCCAGGACAGGGACCGGTATGGCTACACCTTC. Translation: CASSQDRDRYGYTF.

The chain couples TRBV5-1 to TRBJ2-3, with 11 nucleotides matching TRBD2. The V segment lost 4 bases and the J segment 4 bases; nucleotides outside the gene matches: 5. Germline V gene sequence: CDR1 SGHRS, CDR2 YFSETQ. The CDR3 loop spans 15 amino acids. The CDR3, as DNA: TGCGCCAGCAGCCCGGGACTAGCGGCGGCAGATACGCAGTATTTT. This translates into CASSPGLAAADTQYF.

This chain uses TRBV2 with TRBJ2-5; TRBD1 aligns across 7 bases. Trimming cost V 5 bases and J 2 bases; bases outside gene matches: 8. CDR3 length: 15 amino acids. Per germline, CDR1 SNHLY and CDR2 FYNNEI. The CDR3 loop reads CASSQGVSLQETQYF. The CDR3 DNA follows: TGTGCCAGCAGTCAGGGGGTATCGTTACAAGAGACCCAGTACTTC.

The chain couples TRBV5-4 to TRBJ2-3, with 16 positions matching TRBD2. Germline V gene sequence: CDR1 SGHNT, CDR2 YYREEE (reference sequence). Trimming took 3 bases from V and 2 from J; bases not matched to a gene: 6. This CDR3 has 18 residues. The CDR3 protein is CASSSGLAGGGHTDTQYF. For the CDR3, the DNA is TGTGCCAGCAGCTCGGGACTAGCGGGGGGGGGACACACAGATACGCAGTATTTT.

This clone was detected only a few times. V usage is TRBV9 and J usage is TRBJ1-3, with D perhaps matching TRBD1 (5 bases). In germline, CDR1 is SGDLS, CDR2 YYNGEE. V lost 3 bases and J 2 bases, leaving 9 bases between the germline ends. CDR3 length equals 14 residues. The CDR3 reads CASSGQFAGNTIYF. The CDR3 region has the DNA TGTGCCAGCAGCGGACAGTTTGCTGGAAACACCATATATTTT.

The V call is TRBV5-1, the J call TRBJ2-3; 8 bases match TRBD1. Germline-derived CDR1 and CDR2 are SGHRS and YFSETQ. CDR3 length equals 18 residues. With 3 bases clipped from V and 3 bases from J, the junction kept 15 bases outside the gene matches. This CDR3 is CASSWPPQGALKTDTQYF. The CDR3 region has the DNA TGCGCCAGCAGCTGGCCCCCCCAGGGGGCTTTAAAAACAGATACGCAGTATTTT.

CDR3 sequence reads: CASSLRGRGGSGANVLTF. The CDR3 nucleotides are TGTGCCAGCAGCCTAAGGGGGCGTGGGGGATCTGGGGCCAACGTCCTGACTTTC. V and J are TRBV7-9 and TRBJ2-6, with 7 bases fitting TRBD1. Germline V gene sequence: CDR1 SEHNR, CDR2 FQNEAQ (reference sequence). Trimming cost V 5 bases and J 1 base; bases outside gene matches: 11. The CDR3 length is 18 residues.

The rearrangement joins TRBV27 to TRBJ2-7; 7 bases match TRBD1. Losses at the gene ends were 8 bases for V and 3 bases for J; bases not matched to a gene: 10. CDR1 is MNHEY, CDR2 SMNVEV, per germline (reference sequence). The CDR3 is 14 residues long. CDR3 protein: CASGTEGQYYEQYF. CDR3 DNA: TGTGCCAGCGGGACAGAGGGGCAATACTACGAGCAGTACTTC.

The V call is TRBV6-5, the J call TRBJ1-4, with 9 bases aligning to TRBD1. The germline gives CDR1 MNHEY, CDR2 SVGAGI. This CDR3 spans 13 amino acids. The ends lost 6 bases at V and 7 bases at J; junction bases unmatched: 3. CDR3: CASRDRGGEKLFF. Here the CDR3 DNA reads TGTGCCAGCAGGGACAGGGGTGGTGAAAAACTGTTTTTT.

The J gene is TRBJ1-2, the V gene TRBV7-9; 10 bases match TRBD1. The CDR3 contains 15 residues. V dropped 5 bases and J dropped 5; count of bases not matched to a gene: 8. Germline V gene data show CDR1 as SEHNR and CDR2 as FQNEAQ (reference sequence). CDR3 protein: CASSPQTGGYYGYTF. The CDR3 nucleotides read TGTGCCAGCAGCCCTCAGACAGGGGGCTATTATGGCTACACCTTC.